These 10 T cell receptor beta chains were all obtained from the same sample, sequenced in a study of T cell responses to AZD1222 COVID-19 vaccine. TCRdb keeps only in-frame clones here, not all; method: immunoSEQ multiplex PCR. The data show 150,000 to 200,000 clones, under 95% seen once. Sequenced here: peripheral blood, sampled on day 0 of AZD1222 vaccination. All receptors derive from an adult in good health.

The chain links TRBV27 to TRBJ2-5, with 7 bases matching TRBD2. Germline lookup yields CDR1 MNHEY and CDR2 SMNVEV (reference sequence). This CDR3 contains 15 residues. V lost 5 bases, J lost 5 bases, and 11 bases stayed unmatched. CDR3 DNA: TGTGCCAGCAGTGAACGGGACTACGGTAAGGAGACCCAGTACTTC. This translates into CASSERDYGKETQYF.

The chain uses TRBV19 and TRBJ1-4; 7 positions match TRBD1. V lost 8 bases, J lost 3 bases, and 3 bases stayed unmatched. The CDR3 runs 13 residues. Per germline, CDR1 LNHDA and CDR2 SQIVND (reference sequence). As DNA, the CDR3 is TGTGCCAGTGCCGGGACAGCTAATGAAAAACTGTTTTTT. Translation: CASAGTANEKLFF.

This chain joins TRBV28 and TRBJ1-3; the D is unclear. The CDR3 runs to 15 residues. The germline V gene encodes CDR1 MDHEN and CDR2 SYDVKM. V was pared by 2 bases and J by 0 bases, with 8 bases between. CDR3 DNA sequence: TGTGCCAGCAGTTTAATCTCCGGCTCTGGAAACACCATATATTTT. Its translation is CASSLISGSGNTIYF.

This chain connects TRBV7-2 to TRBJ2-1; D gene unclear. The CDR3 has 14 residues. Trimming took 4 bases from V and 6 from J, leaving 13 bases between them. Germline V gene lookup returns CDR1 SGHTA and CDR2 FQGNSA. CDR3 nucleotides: TGTGCCAGCAGCTCCGATTCGAGAGTCAATGAGCAGTTCTTC. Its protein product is CASSSDSRVNEQFF.

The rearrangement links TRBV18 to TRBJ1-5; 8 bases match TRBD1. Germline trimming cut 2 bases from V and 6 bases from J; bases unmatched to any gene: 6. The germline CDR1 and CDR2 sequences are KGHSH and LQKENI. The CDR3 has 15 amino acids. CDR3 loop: CASSPKQGVFQPQHF. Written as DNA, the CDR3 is TGTGCCAGCTCACCAAAACAGGGGGTTTTTCAGCCCCAGCATTTT.

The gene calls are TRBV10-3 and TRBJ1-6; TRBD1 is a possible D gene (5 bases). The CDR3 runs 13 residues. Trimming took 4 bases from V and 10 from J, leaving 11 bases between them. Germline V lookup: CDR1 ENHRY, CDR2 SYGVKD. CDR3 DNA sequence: TGTGCCATCAGTGCGGGGGTACGGTCACCCCTCCACTTT. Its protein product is CAISAGVRSPLHF.

CDR3 bases: TGTGCCAGCAGCTTGGCAGTGACTTGGGTTAACATTCAGTACTTC. This codes for CASSLAVTWVNIQYF. The rearrangement uses TRBV5-5 and TRBJ2-4, with unresolved D. The CDR3 has 15 residues. Trimming removed 0 bases from V and 7 bases from J, with 14 bases in between. In germline, CDR1 is SGHKS, CDR2 YYEKEE (reference sequence).

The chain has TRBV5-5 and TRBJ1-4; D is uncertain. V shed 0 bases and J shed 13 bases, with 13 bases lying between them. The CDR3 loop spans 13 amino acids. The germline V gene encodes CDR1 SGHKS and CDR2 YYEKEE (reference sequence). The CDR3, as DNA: TGTGCCAGCAGCTTGGGGTGGACTAAAGTACTGTTTTTT. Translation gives CASSLGWTKVLFF.

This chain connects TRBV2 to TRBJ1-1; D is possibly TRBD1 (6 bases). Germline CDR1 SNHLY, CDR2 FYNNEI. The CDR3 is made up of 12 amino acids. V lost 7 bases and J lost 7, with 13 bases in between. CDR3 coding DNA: TGTGCCAGCAACGGGAAGGGGGGTGAAGCTTTCTTT. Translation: CASNGKGGEAFF.

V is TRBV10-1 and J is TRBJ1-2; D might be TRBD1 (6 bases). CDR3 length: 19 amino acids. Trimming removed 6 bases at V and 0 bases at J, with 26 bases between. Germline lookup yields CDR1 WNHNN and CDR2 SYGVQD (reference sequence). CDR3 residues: CASRGPTGRKETTNYGYTF. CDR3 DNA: TGCGCCAGCAGGGGCCCGACAGGACGAAAGGAAACCACTAACTATGGCTACACCTTC.